This record covers a single T cell receptor beta chain. With V trimmed by 2 bases and J by 4 bases, 11 bases remained unmatched. CDR3 length: 18 residues. Germline assignment: CDR1 SGHTA and CDR2 FQGNSA. The sample is drawn from a study of blood T cell repertoires in COVID-19. Study-wide background: PBMCs, B-cell-depleted T cells, or T cells were the source of the cDNA or gDNA that made up the material.

Sequencing used immunoSEQ multiplex PCR; TCRdb keeps in-frame clones, though not all of them. The repertoire has about 240,000 clones, 80% to 85% of them found once; the top ten carry roughly 12%. The chain employs TRBV7-2 and TRBJ2-1; TRBD2 aligns across 10 bases. The sequence was collected from a woman in her fifties or sixties with active or convalescent COVID-19. Input material: peripheral blood. The CDR3 reads CASSLTGLAENTYNEQFF. The CDR3 DNA follows: TGTGCCAGCAGCTTAACCGGACTAGCGGAAAACACTTACAATGAGCAGTTCTTC.